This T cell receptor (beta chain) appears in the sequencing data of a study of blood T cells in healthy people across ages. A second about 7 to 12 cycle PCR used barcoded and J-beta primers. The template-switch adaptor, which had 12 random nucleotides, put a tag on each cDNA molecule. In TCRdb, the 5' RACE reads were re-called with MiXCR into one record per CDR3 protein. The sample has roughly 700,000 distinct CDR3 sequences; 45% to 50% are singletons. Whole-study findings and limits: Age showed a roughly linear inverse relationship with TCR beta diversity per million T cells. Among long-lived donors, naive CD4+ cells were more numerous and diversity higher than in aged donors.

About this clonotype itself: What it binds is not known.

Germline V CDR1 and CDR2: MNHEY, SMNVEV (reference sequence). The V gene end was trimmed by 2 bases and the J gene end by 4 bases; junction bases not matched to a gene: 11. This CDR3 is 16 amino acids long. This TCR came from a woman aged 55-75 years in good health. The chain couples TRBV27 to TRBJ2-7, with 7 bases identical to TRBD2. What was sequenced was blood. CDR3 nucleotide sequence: TGTGCCAGCAGTTTACAAGGCGGAGAGGGACTATACGAGCAGTACTTC. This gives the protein CASSLQGGEGLYEQYF.